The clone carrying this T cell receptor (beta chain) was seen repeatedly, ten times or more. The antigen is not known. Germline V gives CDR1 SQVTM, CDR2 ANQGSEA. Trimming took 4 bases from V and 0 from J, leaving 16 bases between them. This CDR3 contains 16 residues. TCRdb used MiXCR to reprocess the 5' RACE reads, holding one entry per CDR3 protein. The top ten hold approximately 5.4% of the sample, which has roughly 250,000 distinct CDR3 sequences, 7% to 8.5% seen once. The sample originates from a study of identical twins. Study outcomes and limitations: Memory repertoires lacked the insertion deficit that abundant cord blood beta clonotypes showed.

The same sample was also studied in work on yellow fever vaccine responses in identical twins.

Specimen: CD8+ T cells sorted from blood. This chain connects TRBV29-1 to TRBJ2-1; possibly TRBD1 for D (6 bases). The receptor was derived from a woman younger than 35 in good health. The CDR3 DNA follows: TGCAGCGTTGTGGGGGCTGTGGAAAGCTCCTACAATGAGCAGTTCTTC. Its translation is CSVVGAVESSYNEQFF.